A single sample is the source of the 5 T cell receptor beta chains below, sequenced in a study of Graves' ophthalmopathy and Graves' hyperthyroidism. Amplification from RNA transcripts yielded the TCR beta CDR3 regions. The first-round RT-PCR employed HTBI primers together with the Qiagen OneStep RT-PCR kit. A multiplex PCR was then performed as the second round. Each CDR3 protein gets one entry after TCRdb re-called the multiplex PCR reads with MiXCR. In the table there are under 350,000 distinct CDR3 sequences, about a sixth of which are singletons. The source material was peripheral blood. The receptor source for this set is an adult man with Graves' ophthalmopathy.

In this sample, this clonotype turned up many times. DNA of the CDR3: TGCAGTGCTAGCCGATTCGGACTAGCGGGAGTTCTCCAAGAGACCCAGTACTTC. Amino acids: CSASRFGLAGVLQETQYF. V is TRBV20-1 and J is TRBJ2-5; 13 nucleotides line up with TRBD2. CDR1 is DFQATT, CDR2 SNEGSKA, per germline (reference sequence). V dropped 3 bases and J dropped 1; count of bases not matched to a gene: 11. This CDR3 spans 18 amino acids.

This clonotype has at least ten counts. The chain couples TRBV20-1 to TRBJ1-2; no reliable D call. Germline CDR1 and CDR2: DFQATT and SNEGSKA (reference sequence). Trimming shortened V by 5 bases and J by 4 bases, and 11 bases separated the two germline ends. CDR3 length: 12 residues. The CDR3 loop reads CSAPTGPYGYTF. DNA of the CDR3: TGCAGTGCTCCCACCGGACCCTATGGCTACACCTTC.

This clonotype was counted at least ten times. J is TRBJ1-2 and V is TRBV6-1; 7 bases align to TRBD1. Germline V gene data show CDR1 as MNHNS and CDR2 as SASEGT. The CDR3 consists of 13 residues. The V gene end was trimmed by 4 bases and the J gene end by 6 bases; junction bases not matched to a gene: 5. The CDR3 region is CASSVDRVHGYTF. DNA of the CDR3: TGTGCCAGCAGTGTAGACAGGGTCCATGGCTACACCTTC.

In its sample, this clonotype was seen many times. The chain recombines TRBV20-1 with TRBJ2-7; the D gene is possibly TRBD2 (7 bases). The length of the CDR3 is 13 residues. Trimming took 3 bases from V and 3 from J, leaving 12 bases between them. Germline-derived CDR1 and CDR2 are DFQATT and SNEGSKA (reference sequence). CDR3 protein: CSASPGGHYEQYF. CDR3 in DNA: TGCAGTGCTAGTCCCGGGGGGCACTACGAGCAGTACTTC.

This clonotype was counted many times. The J gene is TRBJ2-7, the V gene TRBV29-1, with TRBD1 matching over 9 bases. Trimming cost V 3 bases and J 1 base; bases outside gene matches: 1. CDR3 length: 13 residues. From germline, CDR1 is SQVTM and CDR2 ANQGSEA. The CDR3 nucleotides read TGCAGCGTTGACGGGACAGGGTCCTACGAGCAGTACTTC. Amino acid sequence: CSVDGTGSYEQYF.